This T cell receptor beta chain was documented in a study of cytomegalovirus exposure and HLA in healthy donors (TCRdb year 2017). For the study in its entirety: An earlier analysis of under 600 of the donors reported approximately 270 Gb of sequence data and 117 million unique TCR beta sequences from 150 million to 200 million T cells. An early release covering roughly 640 HLA-typed donors comprised about 300 gigabases of sequencing data and around 80 million unique TCR sequences. Every repertoire in the discovery cohort had been generated on one and the same sequencing platform. The study aimed to test whether cataloging public T cell receptors could reveal signatures of past pathogen exposure. The T cell repertoires of 670 or so subjects were profiled by immunosequencing and related to cytomegalovirus serostatus. To predict cytomegalovirus infection status, the study brought together high-throughput TCR immunosequencing, statistical association of individual TCRs with disease status, and machine learning. Alongside the repertoire data, information on donor age, sex, ethnicity and CMV serostatus was compiled. Because of strong linkage in the cohort, four to six DR-DQ haplotypes were treated as single units for association and clustering. Typing coverage differed by locus: A, B, C, DRB1 and DQB1 were typed in roughly 620-640 donors, DQA1 in roughly 510, DPA1 in 600 to 610, and DPB1 in about 450. The later analysis used no new phenotypic data to find candidate immune exposures, relying instead on TCR beta sequences and their occurrence across donors. Of the 398 genotyped donors, around 81% fell in the genetic ancestry cluster associated with self-reported Caucasian donors. Along with the roughly 670-subject first cohort, a separate validation cohort of some 130 different subjects was used. A later analysis re-examined previously published TCR beta repertoires from about 700 donors and added high-resolution HLA genotyping to investigate patterns of TCR occurrence. HLA typing covered class I and class II loci at four-digit resolution. Among about 410 genotyped donors of the cohort, an average of around 220,000 unique TCR beta nucleotide sequences was sequenced per donor, of which approximately 18% were non-productive. A later genetic analysis used genome-wide SNP genotypes for about three fifths of the roughly 700 donors, treating that subset as a discovery cohort. An earlier analysis of 587 of the donors used high-throughput TCR beta sequencing to judge whether each TCR beta V gene segment behaved as functional or pseudogenic. What the research found in general, with its limitations: Some IMGT-functional V segments, including TRBV6-2 and TRBV6-3, could not be distinguished by the 87-base-pair reads and were therefore excluded. Because some donors lacked HLA typing at each locus, the association tests relied only on the typed subset. In vitro tests confirmed that a few of the cytomegalovirus-associated TCR beta chains recognize cytomegalovirus antigens. A later analysis associated 16,951 TCR beta sequences with specific HLA alleles at a false discovery rate of 0.05. In a later analysis, the rate of TCR association differed among HLA loci, with DRB1 alleles having the most associated TCRs and HLA-C alleles having the fewest. An association between a missense DCLRE1C variant and V-gene and J-gene trimming of TCR beta chains was found in a later genetic analysis and replicated in an independent cohort. In a later analysis, HLA-associated TCR beta chains showed more clonal expansion and lower generation probabilities than non-associated chains that were equally common. Only TCR beta chains were sequenced in this cohort, and the absence of alpha or paired-chain data limited detectable features. Linkage disequilibrium might explain the correlated functional status among segregating V segments, but an unknown experimental factor could not be excluded. The study listed 150 to 200 TCR beta chains as associated with cytomegalovirus. The only immune exposure information available for the cohort was CMV serostatus. A later analysis reported that several top co-occurrence clusters appeared linked to parvovirus B19, influenza, CMV and Epstein-Barr virus. When HLA alleles, especially DR and DQ, strongly co-occurred, attributing TCR associations to individual alleles was difficult. Most CMV-associated TCR beta chains appeared to be HLA-restricted in a later analysis, and the HLA associations seemed to be driven largely by CMV exposure. In a later genetic analysis, fewer N-insertions in productive TCRs were reported among donors in an Asian-associated ancestry cluster than the 666-donor mean. In an earlier analysis of around 600 of the donors, most TCR beta V segments were observed in productive rearrangements about 87% or about 30% of the time, broadly matching IMGT annotations. A further reported finding was that TCR beta sequences accurately predicted the HLA-A and HLA-B alleles for most subjects in the first cohort. Most TCR sequences were observed very rarely across donors, whereas some public TCRs were present in many individuals. Roughly uniform sequencing depth across donors was assumed in presence/absence analyses, although this assumption may not hold. The classifier was reported to diagnose cytomegalovirus status with high specificity and sensitivity in both the original and validation cohorts. A cluster of highly shared sequence variants was judged likely to represent a technical artifact of the sequencing pipeline. Over 15 rarely observed V segments, including chromosome 9 orphons, were excluded from the earlier analysis of just under 600 of the donors because counts were too low. According to the authors, the approach could potentially be generalized to other disease states and immunological phenotypes.

Library preparation employed the immunoSEQ multiplex PCR assay. For the multiplex PCR, a mixture combining 60 forward primers for TCR Vbeta segments and 13 reverse primers for TCR Jbeta segments was used. Amplification of the CDR3 region of rearranged TCR beta genes was performed with a multiplex PCR assay on genomic DNA. On the Illumina HiSeq System, the amplified TCR beta libraries were sequenced as 87-base-pair reads. The source study handled its data this way. In a later analysis, tens of millions of unique TCR beta chains were counted across the 690 or so repertoires, and roughly 11 million of these chains were shared by at least two donors. Raw reads were error-corrected and collapsed into unique sequences with a nearest-neighbor algorithm that merged closely related sequences to remove PCR and sequencing errors. To assign V, D and J gene segments, CDR3 sequences were aligned to IMGT reference sequences. Each retained sequence needed at least a six-nucleotide match to both a V gene segment and a J gene segment. Rearrangements were classified as productive when the CDR3 lacked stop codons and remained in frame with V and J, and all other rearrangements were classified as non-productive. CDR3 was defined by IMGT convention, running from the second conserved V-encoded cysteine to the conserved J-encoded phenylalanine. Sequences without an unambiguous match to a single V gene segment were excluded from the earlier analysis of approximately 600 of the donors. An earlier analysis of 550 to 650 of the donors classified V segments as functional when productive rearrangements were above 56.7% and as segregating when the standard deviation between donors was above 5%. To diagnose cytomegalovirus status from the catalog of TCR beta chain sequences, a statistical classification framework was built. In a later analysis, V and J genes were assigned by comparing TCR nucleotide sequences against IMGT/GENE-DB human TR gene sequences. A later analysis assigned CDR3 sequences and most-parsimonious VDJ recombination scenarios with the TCRdist pipeline. In a later analysis, every TCR beta chain was defined by the combination of its CDR3 amino acid sequence and its V-gene family, and reads without a unique V-gene family were dropped. In a later analysis, 500 to 700 highly shared, low-generation-probability nucleotide sequences were removed to address suspected cross-contamination and a sequencing artifact. For each public chain, a later analysis derived a clonal expansion index from normalized ranks of inferred template counts within each repertoire. In a later analysis, generation probabilities were computed using a VDJ recombination model fitted to out-of-frame rearrangements, and the results were checked against IGoR. A later analysis scored TCR-TCR, TCR-HLA and TCR-CMV co-occurrence with hypergeometric tests, applying a repertoire-size bias correction to TCR pairs. False discovery rates were estimated in a later analysis by permuting HLA or CMV assignments 20 times. A later analysis grouped co-occurring TCRs with DBSCAN, adding TCRdist sequence similarity when clustering within HLA-allele-positive subsets. Repertoires with fewer than 30,000 or more than 120,000 public chains, plus five repertoires with anomalous nucleotide sharing, were excluded from co-occurrence clustering. TCRdb provides this immuneACCESS table in a form limited to in-frame rearrangements. Some clones are lacking; in checked studies, under half of them reflect an unresolved V gene, and why the rest are absent is not known. V, J and clone size reflect that table, while D and trimming were determined from the DNA. For this sample the table gives 150,000 to 200,000 clones, of which 79% were detected only once. Nearly 4.5% of the sample is taken by the ten largest.

Concerning this clone: Its antigen is currently not known. Per-base qualities were not stored, and no clone one base away is much larger.

The cohort consisted of approximately 690 healthy bone marrow donors. All cohort members were sampled while nominally healthy, although unrecorded immune exposures were likely present. The donor was CMV seropositive and belonged to the group of some 290 seropositive cohort members. Each donor provided a peripheral blood sample, and peripheral blood mononuclear cells were used for TCR beta sequencing. Genomic DNA extraction from the blood cell samples was performed with the Qiagen DNeasy Blood Extraction Kit. Including cysteine and phenylalanine, the CDR3 has 13 amino acids. CDR3 DNA only is kept here, 39 bases in frame from base 1. From the germline V gene, CDR1 is SGHRS and CDR2 is YFSETQ. The trim is 6 bases for V and 1 base for J, with a gap of 10 bases between the germline ends.

This clonotype originated in a woman aged 30 to 39 in good health and CMV-seropositive. Recombination linked TRBV5-1 to TRBJ1-1; the D gene is possibly TRBD1, with 5 bases matching. Material for sequencing was PBMCs. Here is the DNA: TGCGCCAGCACCTTCGACAGGAACACTGAAGCTTTCTTT. It encodes CASTFDRNTEAFF.